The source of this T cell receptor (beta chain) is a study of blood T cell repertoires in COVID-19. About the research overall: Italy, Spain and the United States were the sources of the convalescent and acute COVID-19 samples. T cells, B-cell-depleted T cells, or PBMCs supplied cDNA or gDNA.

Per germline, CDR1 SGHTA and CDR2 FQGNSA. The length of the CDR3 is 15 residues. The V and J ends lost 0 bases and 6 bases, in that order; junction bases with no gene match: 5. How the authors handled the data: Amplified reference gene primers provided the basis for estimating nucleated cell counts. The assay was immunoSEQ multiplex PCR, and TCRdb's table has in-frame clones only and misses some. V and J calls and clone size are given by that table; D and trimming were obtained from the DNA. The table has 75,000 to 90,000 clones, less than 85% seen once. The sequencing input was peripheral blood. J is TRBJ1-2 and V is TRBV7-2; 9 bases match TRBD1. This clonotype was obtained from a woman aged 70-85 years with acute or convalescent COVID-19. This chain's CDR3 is CASSLAPGQGHGYTF. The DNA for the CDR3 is TGTGCCAGCAGCTTAGCCCCGGGACAGGGACATGGCTACACCTTC.